Each of the 20 T cell receptor beta chains below was sequenced from the same sample in a study of shared clonotypes between healthy human individuals. Clones were read by immunoSEQ multiplex PCR, and TCRdb kept only the in-frame ones, dropping some. Seen here are about 2.4 million clones, 85% to 95% observed once, and the top ten hold around 0.14%. The specimen was naive CD4+ T cells sorted from blood. This sample's subset: CD45RA+ positively selected. The receptors were sampled from a man aged 18 to 30 in good health.

The gene calls are TRBV7-9 and TRBJ1-3; D ambiguous. Trimming removed 10 bases from V and 1 base from J, with 14 bases in between. This CDR3 contains 14 residues. Germline assignment: CDR1 SEHNR and CDR2 FQNEAQ (reference sequence). The CDR3 sequence is CAIRTEGSGNTIYF. CDR3 nucleotide sequence: TGTGCCATCCGGACCGAAGGTTCTGGAAACACCATATATTTT.

CDR3 region: CASSPKSGPTEAFF. The CDR3 region has the DNA TGCGCCAGCAGCCCTAAGTCTGGGCCCACTGAAGCTTTCTTT. The J gene is TRBJ1-1, the V gene TRBV5-1; no definite D call. The CDR3 is 14 amino acids. The germline V gene encodes CDR1 SGHRS and CDR2 YFSETQ. Trimming stripped 4 bases from V and 4 bases from J, with 14 bases between.

The chain recombines TRBV5-1 with TRBJ2-6; perhaps TRBD1 as D (5 bases). The V end lost 0 bases, the J end lost 0 bases, and 10 bases lay between the germline ends. The germline V gene has CDR1 SGHRS and CDR2 YFSETQ. The CDR3 is 17 residues long. The CDR3 coding sequence is TGCGCCAGCAGCTTGGAAGGGGTGGGCTCTGGGGCCAACGTCCTGACTTTC. Protein product: CASSLEGVGSGANVLTF.

V is TRBV7-2 and J is TRBJ1-4; D perhaps matches TRBD1 (5 bases). Germline-derived CDR1 and CDR2 are SGHTA and FQGNSA. The ends were cut back, 5 bases at V and 6 bases at J, with 16 bases in the middle. The CDR3 has 15 residues. The CDR3 DNA follows: TGTGCCAGCAGCCCTGGGGACGCTAGGGATGAAAAACTGTTTTTT. Amino acids: CASSPGDARDEKLFF.

The J gene is TRBJ2-3, the V gene TRBV7-3, with D perhaps matching TRBD1 or TRBD2 (5 bases each). The CDR3 has 13 residues. Trimming cost V 3 bases and J 2 bases, with 6 bases left between them. Per germline, CDR1 SGHTA and CDR2 FQGTGA. In DNA form, the CDR3 reads TGTGCCAGCAGCTTCGGGGCCACAGATACGCAGTATTTT. Its protein is CASSFGATDTQYF.

This chain connects TRBV6-6 to TRBJ2-5, with D unclear. Trimming cost V 6 bases and J 3 bases, with 8 bases left between them. Germline values: CDR1 MNHNY, CDR2 SVGAGI (reference sequence). There are 12 residues in the CDR3. CDR3 loop: CASRTMEETQYF. The CDR3 region has the DNA TGTGCCAGCAGAACCATGGAAGAGACCCAGTACTTC.

This rearrangement joins TRBV6-6 to TRBJ2-6; D gene unclear. Looked up from germline, CDR1 is MNHNY and CDR2 is SVGAGI (reference sequence). The CDR3 runs to 16 residues. V was trimmed by 4 bases and J by 0 bases, leaving 10 bases between them. The CDR3 DNA reads as TGTGCCAGCAGTTTTATCGGCGGCTCTGGGGCCAACGTCCTGACTTTC. Protein: CASSFIGGSGANVLTF.

The rearrangement joins TRBV5-4 to TRBJ1-3; D gene ambiguous. The V end was cut by 4 bases, the J end by 0 bases, with 8 bases between. The germline gives CDR1 SGHNT, CDR2 YYREEE (reference sequence). This CDR3 is 14 amino acids long. DNA of the CDR3: TGTGCCAGCAGCCCGGCCGTCTCTGGAAACACCATATATTTT. This codes for CASSPAVSGNTIYF.

The V gene is TRBV5-1, the J gene TRBJ2-3; D is unclear. Trimming left V 4 bases short and J 2 bases short, with 11 bases between. The CDR3 contains 14 residues. Germline values: CDR1 SGHRS, CDR2 YFSETQ. This chain's CDR3 is CASSPDPTTDTQYF. Here the CDR3 DNA reads TGCGCCAGCAGCCCAGACCCGACCACAGATACGCAGTATTTT.

In this sample, this clone turned up once. CDR3 bases: TGTGCCATCAGCGGGACTAGCGGTACTACCTACAATGAGCAGTTCTTC. Its translation: CAISGTSGTTYNEQFF. This chain joins TRBV10-3 and TRBJ2-1; TRBD2 matches at 11 bases. The CDR3 loop spans 16 amino acids. Germline loops: CDR1 ENHRY, CDR2 SYGVKD. J lost 2 bases, V lost 6 bases, and 6 bases had no gene match.

The rearrangement links TRBV7-9 to TRBJ2-7; TRBD1 agrees at 7 bases. This CDR3 region has 14 residues. J lost 3 bases, V lost 6 bases, and 8 bases had no gene match. CDR1 and CDR2 from the germline V gene are SEHNR and FQNEAQ (reference sequence). Written as DNA, the CDR3 is TGTGCCAGCAGTCCGGGACAGCCAATCTACGAGCAGTACTTC. Encoded protein: CASSPGQPIYEQYF.

The chain uses TRBV30 and TRBJ2-5; possibly TRBD2 for D (6 bases). Germline assignment: CDR1 GTSNPN and CDR2 SVGIG (reference sequence). This CDR3 is built from 14 residues. V lost 4 bases and J lost 7, with 19 bases in between. CDR3 region: CAWTKPGGKRTQYF. The CDR3 bases are TGTGCCTGGACTAAACCTGGCGGGAAGAGGACCCAGTACTTC. Supplemented by reference TRBV30 and TRBJ2-5, the full variable domain reads SQTIHQWPATLVQPVGSPLSLECTVEGTSNPNLYWYRQAAGRGLQLLFYSVGIGQISSEVPQNLSASRPQDRQFILSSKKLLLSDSGFYLCAWTKPGGKRTQYFGPGTRLLVL.

The chain is built from TRBV7-2 and TRBJ2-5; D not resolved. Germline loops: CDR1 SGHTA, CDR2 FQGNSA. The V end lost 5 bases, the J end lost 7 bases, and 11 bases lay between the germline ends. This CDR3 spans 12 amino acids. The CDR3 region is CASSLDRVTQYF. In DNA, the CDR3 is TGTGCCAGCAGCCTAGACCGCGTGACCCAGTACTTC.

V and J are TRBV5-6 and TRBJ2-3; a possible D gene is TRBD1 (5 bases). Looked up from germline, CDR1 is SGHDT and CDR2 is YYEEEE. The CDR3 has 18 amino acids. The V end lost 4 bases, the J end lost 2 bases, and 23 bases lay between the germline ends. The CDR3: CASSLNFPGPSYTDTQYF. CDR3 DNA sequence: TGTGCCAGCAGCCTTAACTTCCCAGGGCCCAGCTACACAGATACGCAGTATTTT.

V is TRBV10-3 and J is TRBJ2-1, with D perhaps TRBD1 (5 bases). Germline V CDR1 and CDR2: ENHRY, SYGVKD. The V gene lost 6 bases and the J gene lost 0 bases, with 12 bases spanning the gap. The CDR3 consists of 15 residues. CDR3 DNA: TGTGCCATCAGAGGAAGGGGCGACTCCTACAATGAGCAGTTCTTC. It specifies CAIRGRGDSYNEQFF.

This rearrangement joins TRBV10-1 to TRBJ1-1, with D hard to call. The CDR3 sequence is 13 residues long. The germline V gene has CDR1 WNHNN and CDR2 SYGVQD (reference sequence). Trimming pared 0 bases from V and 8 bases from J, leaving 10 bases between. CDR3 bases: TGCGCCAGCAGTGAGTCTCTTTCCCGCGAAGCTTTCTTT. Its translation: CASSESLSREAFF.

The chain employs TRBV7-2 and TRBJ2-5; D might be TRBD2 (5 bases). CDR1 SGHTA and CDR2 FQGNSA come from the germline V gene. The V end was cut by 1 base, the J end by 1 base, with 13 bases between. This CDR3 contains 16 residues. The DNA of the CDR3 is TGTGCCAGCAGCTTAGTTCTAGCCCCTGCCCAAGAGACCCAGTACTTC. Protein: CASSLVLAPAQETQYF. Using reference TRBV7-2 and TRBJ2-5 for the parts outside the CDR3, the full variable domain is GAGVSQSPSNKVTEKGKDVELRCDPISGHTALYWYRQSLGQGLEFLIYFQGNSAPDKSGLPSDRFSAERTGGSVSTLTIQRTQQEDSAVYLCASSLVLAPAQETQYFGPGTRLLVL.

The J gene is TRBJ2-1, the V gene TRBV11-2; 13 bases fit TRBD2. Germline CDR1 and CDR2: SGHAT and FQNNGV. This CDR3 contains 15 residues. J lost 9 bases, V lost 5 bases, and 7 bases had no gene match. For the CDR3, the DNA is TGTGCCAGCAGCGGGACTAGCGGGAAAGGGATTGAGCAGTTCTTC. Translating gives CASSGTSGKGIEQFF.

V usage is TRBV2 and J usage is TRBJ1-4, with D perhaps matching TRBD1 (5 bases). Germline V gene sequence: CDR1 SNHLY, CDR2 FYNNEI. This CDR3 is 15 amino acids long. Trimming took off 8 bases at V and 7 bases at J, with 20 bases between the two ends. CDR3 region: CASGGEVRHGEKLFF. The CDR3 DNA reads TGTGCCAGCGGGGGGGAGGTCAGACACGGTGAAAAACTGTTTTTT.

This clone was detected once. The chain employs TRBV19 and TRBJ1-1; D gene uncertain. Trimming stripped 2 bases from V and 4 bases from J, with 2 bases between. Looked up from germline, CDR1 is LNHDA and CDR2 is SQIVND (reference sequence). This CDR3 comprises 11 residues. The CDR3 region has the DNA TGTGCCAGTAGTATACTCACTGAAGCTTTCTTT. It translates to CASSILTEAFF.